This entry is about one T cell receptor beta chain. The antigen remains undetermined. The data were taken from a study of blood T cells in healthy people across ages. The overall study: About one barcoded beta molecule per two T cells came from capture by template switching. Study-wide results and limits: Naive and antigen-experienced cells were not separated, limiting conclusive comparison.

Primers used in a second PCR of about 7 to 12 cycles were a sample-barcoded 5' primer and a J-beta primer mix. TCRdb re-called the 5' RACE reads with MiXCR, one entry per CDR3 protein. The sample shows 1,500,000 or so distinct CDR3 sequences, less than 45% of them seen only once. Researchers report isolating at least 6.5 million PBMCs per sample. The receptor's source is a woman aged 18-29 years in good health. The sequencing input was blood.

The CDR3 is CASSSHPTSASTDTQYF. The CDR3 nucleotides read TGTGCCAGCAGCTCACACCCGACTAGCGCAAGCACAGATACGCAGTATTTT. V and J are TRBV7-2 and TRBJ2-3; 8 bases map to TRBD2. There are 17 residues in the CDR3. Germline V CDR1 and CDR2: SGHTA, FQGNSA. J gave up 0 bases and V 4 bases, and 9 bases lay outside the gene matches.